This TCR beta chain was identified during a study of blood T cell repertoires in COVID-19. Whole-study context: Sample material is recorded as cDNA or gDNA derived from T cells, B-cell-depleted T cells, or PBMCs.

Enrolled through a virtual design, the participants were between about 18 and 89 years of age and came from some 26 US areas. Data came from immunoSEQ multiplex PCR; TCRdb stores just in-frame clones and leaves some out. The sample holds hundreds of thousands of clones, around 87% seen once. The J segment lost 4 bases and the V segment lost 7 bases, leaving 6 bases of the junction unmatched. The CDR3 length is 14 residues. Germline-derived CDR1 and CDR2 are MNHEY and SVGAGI. The sequence was obtained from a young woman who had recovered from COVID-19. The rearrangement joins TRBV6-5 to TRBJ2-1, with 8 bases aligning to TRBD2. Specimen: PBMCs or T cells enriched from blood (not recorded which). CDR3 sequence reads: CASIAGTIYNEQFF. The DNA of the CDR3 is TGTGCCAGCATAGCGGGGACTATTTACAATGAGCAGTTCTTC.